Each of the 23 T cell receptor beta chains below was sequenced from the same sample in a study of cytomegalovirus exposure and HLA in healthy donors. 13 Jbeta primers and 60 Vbeta primers were used for the PCR. This table comes from immunoSEQ multiplex PCR, and its TCRdb copy is limited to in-frame clones, with some not included. The top ten hold 7.8% of the sample, which has approximately 190,000 clones, about 13% seen once. Source material: PBMCs. The receptors stem from a man between 45 and 60 years old in good health and CMV-seropositive.

Remarks on this clone: A read error may produce the germline difference seen at one junction end. Other nucleotide sequences from this sample produce the same CDR3. The chain joins TRBV7-9 to TRBJ2-5; D is unclear. Germline loops: CDR1 SEHNR, CDR2 FQNEAQ (reference sequence). CDR3 length: 16 amino acids. The CDR3 region is CASSQDGLMAQETQYF. CDR3 coding DNA: TGCGCCAGCAGCCAAGATGGGCTAATGGCTCAAGAGACCCAGTACTTC.

The CDR3 region has the DNA TGTGCCAGCAGCCCCGGACTAGCAGGGACAGGGGGATCCTACGAGCAGTACTTC. This sequence encodes CASSPGLAGTGGSYEQYF. This rearrangement joins TRBV7-2 to TRBJ2-7; 11 bases fit TRBD1. V gave up 5 bases and J gave up 1 base; unmatched junction bases: 13. The CDR3 sequence is 18 residues long. In germline, CDR1 is SGHTA, CDR2 FQGNSA.

The V and J genes are TRBV7-2 and TRBJ1-1; the match to TRBD1 covers 8 bases. CDR3 size: 13 residues. Germline values: CDR1 SGHTA, CDR2 FQGNSA. The V gene end was trimmed by 5 bases and the J gene end by 8 bases; junction bases not matched to a gene: 7. The CDR3 nucleotides are TGTGCCAGCAGCGCGCTTCACAGGGGGGAAGCTTTCTTT. It translates to CASSALHRGEAFF.

J is TRBJ2-7 and V is TRBV11-3; TRBD2 aligns across 13 bases. Trimming at V came to 5 bases and at J to 2 bases, leaving 6 bases not matched to a gene. The CDR3 runs to 16 residues. Germline values: CDR1 SGHNT, CDR2 YENEEA. CDR3 sequence (DNA): TGTGCCAGCAGCCTAATACTAGCGGGGGGGCCCTACGAGCAGTACTTC. Amino acids: CASSLILAGGPYEQYF.

This chain connects TRBV5-4 to TRBJ2-5, with 9 bases that match TRBD1. There are 13 residues in the CDR3. Germline V CDR1 and CDR2: SGHNT, YYREEE (reference sequence). With 7 bases clipped from V and 5 bases from J, the junction kept 6 bases outside the gene matches. The CDR3 DNA follows: TGTGCCAGCCAGGACAGGGGTGGTGAGACCCAGTACTTC. Amino acids: CASQDRGGETQYF. Full variable domain (remainder filled in from reference TRBV5-4 and TRBJ2-5): ETGVTQSPTHLIKTRGQQVTLRCSSQSGHNTVSWYQQALGQGPQFIFQYYREEENGRGNFPPRFSGLQFPNYSSELNVNALELDDSALYLCASQDRGGETQYFGPGTRLLVL.

This clone was picked up a small number of times. The chain is built from TRBV5-4 and TRBJ1-6, with TRBD1 identical over 8 bases. V was pared by 4 bases and J by 7 bases, with 10 bases of the junction left unmatched. The CDR3 has 16 residues. CDR1 and CDR2 from the germline V gene are SGHNT and YYREEE (reference sequence). CDR3 residues: CASSHEIRQGNSPLHF. The DNA of the CDR3 is TGTGCCAGCAGCCATGAAATACGACAGGGGAATTCACCCCTCCACTTT.

The chain joins TRBV10-1 to TRBJ1-1, with 7 positions matching TRBD1. Germline V CDR1 and CDR2: WNHNN, SYGVQD (reference sequence). The CDR3 is made up of 17 amino acids. The J segment lost 4 bases and the V segment lost 8 bases, leaving 19 bases of the junction unmatched. DNA for the CDR3: TGCGCCAGCTCCGAAGGTGCTCGGGACAGAAAGTCCACTGAAGCTTTCTTT. It is translated as CASSEGARDRKSTEAFF.

This clone has only a few counts. The gene calls are TRBV10-3 and TRBJ2-7, with a tentative D call TRBD1 (6 bases). The CDR3 is made up of 14 amino acids. The V and J ends lost 3 bases and 1 base respectively, with 10 bases between them. Germline V gene lookup returns CDR1 ENHRY and CDR2 SYGVKD. Here the CDR3 reads CAISEQGNSYEQYF. The CDR3 nucleotides read TGTGCCATCAGTGAACAGGGTAATTCCTACGAGCAGTACTTC.

This clone has more than one count but fewer than ten. The V and J genes are TRBV18 and TRBJ2-3; possible D gene TRBD1, 7 bases. The germline V and J ends were trimmed by 4 bases and 0 bases, with 14 bases remaining between them. The CDR3 length is 16 residues. CDR1 and CDR2 (germline): KGHSH, LQKENI. The CDR3 here is CASSRRGTASTDTQYF. The CDR3 DNA sequence: TGTGCCAGCTCACGGAGGGGGACAGCTAGCACAGATACGCAGTATTTT.

The table lists this clone with a few counts. The CDR3 here is CASGGRVWATNEKLFF. CDR3 nucleotides: TGTGCCAGTGGGGGCCGGGTTTGGGCAACTAATGAAAAACTGTTTTTT. The chain recombines TRBV19 with TRBJ1-4; D is possibly TRBD1 (6 bases). The V gene's germline CDR1 is LNHDA and CDR2 SQIVND (reference sequence). This CDR3 spans 16 amino acids. The V gene lost 8 bases and the J gene lost 0 bases, with 16 bases spanning the gap.

The V call is TRBV28, the J call TRBJ1-6; 9 nucleotides agree with TRBD1. This CDR3 is 18 amino acids long. The germline CDR1 and CDR2 sequences are MDHEN and SYDVKM. J lost 1 base, V lost 0 bases, and 4 bases had no gene match. CDR3 residues: CASSLWGQGLSYNSPLHF. For the CDR3, the DNA is TGTGCCAGCAGTTTATGGGGACAGGGTTTATCCTATAATTCACCCCTCCACTTT. Full variable domain (outside the CDR3, taken from reference TRBV28 and TRBJ1-6): DVKVTQSSRYLVKRTGEKVFLECVQDMDHENMFWYRQDPGLGLRLIYFSYDVKMKEKGDIPEGYSVSREKKERFSLILESASTNQTSMYLCASSLWGQGLSYNSPLHFGNGTRLTVT.

This clone was recorded a few times. The rearrangement joins TRBV9 to TRBJ2-5; 9 bases align to TRBD1. In germline, CDR1 is SGDLS, CDR2 YYNGEE. The CDR3 has 15 amino acids. Losses at the gene ends were 4 bases for V and 1 base for J; bases not matched to a gene: 5. The CDR3 loop reads CASSPGTGTQETQYF. The CDR3 coding sequence is TGTGCCAGCAGCCCCGGGACAGGGACCCAAGAGACCCAGTACTTC.

The rearrangement links TRBV7-9 to TRBJ1-5; the D is unclear. Trimming cost V 5 bases and J 3 bases, with 8 bases left between them. The CDR3 has 13 residues. Germline CDR1 reads SEHNR; CDR2 reads FQNEAQ (reference sequence). The CDR3 sequence: CASSKRVNQPQHF. CDR3 in DNA: TGTGCCAGCAGCAAACGGGTCAATCAGCCCCAGCATTTT. Together with reference TRBV7-9 and TRBJ1-5, the CDR3 gives the full variable domain: DTGVSQNPRHKITKRGQNVTFRCDPISEHNRLYWYRQTLGQGPEFLTYFQNEAQLEKSRLLSDRFSAERPKGSFSTLEIQRTEQGDSAMYLCASSKRVNQPQHFGDGTRLSIL.

The V gene is TRBV25-1, the J gene TRBJ1-1; tentative D call: TRBD1 (5 bases). Trimming shortened V by 10 bases and J by 4 bases, and 13 bases separated the two germline ends. The CDR3 sequence is 12 residues long. Germline values: CDR1 MGHDK, CDR2 SYGVNS. The CDR3 protein is CATSGGSTEAFF. The CDR3 nucleotides read TGTGCCACCTCGGGGGGGAGCACTGAAGCTTTCTTT.

This clone was seen a handful of times. The rearrangement joins TRBV6-1 to TRBJ1-1; D possibly corresponds to TRBD1 (5 bases). From germline, CDR1 is MNHNS and CDR2 SASEGT. Deletions cut 2 bases from V and 1 base from J, with 8 bases between. The CDR3 contains 14 residues. The CDR3 sequence is CASSETGQNTEAFF. In DNA form, the CDR3 reads TGTGCCAGCAGTGAAACAGGACAGAACACTGAAGCTTTCTTT.

This chain uses TRBV28 with TRBJ2-7, with D tentatively TRBD1 (5 bases). This CDR3 has 15 residues. CDR1 is MDHEN, CDR2 SYDVKM, per germline. Trimming took 4 bases from V and 7 from J, leaving 20 bases between them. DNA of the CDR3: TGTGCCAGCAGTTCCCACGAGACAGCCCTACAGGAGCAGTACTTC. Translation gives CASSSHETALQEQYF.

The chain recombines TRBV4-1 with TRBJ2-1, with TRBD1 matching over 11 bases. The CDR3 covers 16 residues. Trimming took 5 bases from V and 6 from J; bases not matched to a gene: 9. Germline CDR1 reads MGHRA; CDR2 reads YSYEKL. The CDR3 is CASSLTGTGGINEQFF. CDR3 coding DNA: TGCGCCAGCAGCTTAACCGGGACAGGGGGTATCAATGAGCAGTTCTTC.

This chain connects TRBV25-1 to TRBJ1-1; TRBD1 matches at 7 bases. The CDR3 covers 15 residues. V lost 3 bases to trimming and J lost 1 base; unmatched junction nucleotides: 5. Looked up from germline, CDR1 is MGHDK and CDR2 is SYGVNS. CDR3 amino acids: CASSDPRQGNTEAFF. In DNA, the CDR3 is TGTGCCAGCAGTGACCCTCGACAGGGGAACACTGAAGCTTTCTTT.

The V gene is TRBV7-9, the J gene TRBJ1-2, with a possible D match to TRBD1 (6 bases). V was clipped by 6 bases and J by 8 bases, with 16 bases between them. CDR3 length equals 13 residues. Germline V CDR1 and CDR2: SEHNR, FQNEAQ (reference sequence). CDR3 residues: CASRQDSRGGYTF. DNA for the CDR3: TGTGCCAGCAGACAAGATAGCAGGGGCGGCTACACCTTC.

This clone has a handful of counts. V gene TRBV9 combines with J gene TRBJ2-3; 8 positions agree with TRBD2. Trimming cost V 3 bases and J 0 bases; bases outside gene matches: 3. Germline V gene data show CDR1 as SGDLS and CDR2 as YYNGEE. CDR3 length equals 15 residues. This CDR3 is CASSASSGSTDTQYF. The CDR3 DNA reads as TGTGCCAGCAGCGCTTCTAGCGGGAGCACAGATACGCAGTATTTT.

This chain joins TRBV11-3 and TRBJ1-3; D gene unclear. CDR3 length: 14 amino acids. V gave up 4 bases and J gave up 4 bases, with 11 bases separating them. CDR1 is SGHNT, CDR2 YENEEA, per germline. For the CDR3, the DNA is TGTGCCAGCAGCTCCGTTCAAGCCGGAAACACCATATATTTT. Its translation: CASSSVQAGNTIYF.

The rearrangement links TRBV5-1 to TRBJ2-2, with TRBD2 matching 13 bases. Germline assignment: CDR1 SGHRS and CDR2 YFSETQ. CDR3 size: 17 residues. V lost 4 bases and J lost 0; bases outside the gene matches: 3. The CDR3 reads CASSRTSGGANTGELFF. The DNA for the CDR3 is TGCGCCAGCAGCAGGACTAGCGGGGGCGCGAACACCGGGGAGCTGTTTTTT. Variable domain in full (rest from reference TRBV5-1 and TRBJ2-2): KAGVTQTPRYLIKTRGQQVTLSCSPISGHRSVSWYQQTPGQGLQFLFEYFSETQRNKGNFPGRFSGRQFSNSRSEMNVSTLELGDSALYLCASSRTSGGANTGELFFGEGSRLTVL.

A few counts support this clone. The chain links TRBV29-1 to TRBJ1-4, with a weak D call TRBD1 (5 bases). CDR3 size: 15 residues. Trimming stripped 3 bases from V and 8 bases from J, with 19 bases between. CDR1 and CDR2 from the germline V gene are SQVTM and ANQGSEA. DNA of the CDR3: TGCAGCGTTGACGGGCCCAGGGAAAGATTGGAAAAACTGTTTTTT. It yields the protein CSVDGPRERLEKLFF.